Included here is one T cell receptor (beta chain) sequence, with context. The target of this receptor is not known. A much larger clone differs from this one at a single base, so this may be a read error. The data derive from a study of tumor-infiltrating lymphocytes in primary liver carcinoma (dated by TCRdb to 2016 to 2017). About the full investigation: Four to six patients with histopathologically diagnosed primary liver carcinoma underwent surgical resection in China between late 2015 and March 2016. Of the five patients (three men and two women, aged 30 to 69 years), four had hepatocellular carcinoma and one had combined HCC and intrahepatic cholangiocarcinoma. The five patients had tumors staged T1-T3 N0M0, with maximum diameters ranging from about 4 to 11 cm. Technical replicate repertoires showed high reproducibility, with mean shared-clone rates roughly 0.87 and correlation coefficients above 0.95. A total of 35 or so specimens from 5 patients went through TCRbeta repertoire sequencing, namely 25 tumor regions, 5 adjacent noncancerous liver tissues and 5 peripheral blood samples. Roughly 3.65 to 8 million productive TCRbeta reads were obtained per sample, and no significant difference in read depth was found between tissue types. For each liver tumor, the study sampled five regions along with adjacent normal tissue and blood, and applied TCRbeta repertoire sequencing, expression microarrays and whole-exome sequencing.

Overall study results and their limits: Consistent with antigen-driven expansion, pairs of tumor regions showed higher repertoire overlap (mean about 36%) than either tumor-adjacent pairs (about 17%) or tumor-blood pairs (about 15%). With just a few patients in the study, the authors point out that the findings should be validated in a larger study. A significantly larger repertoire fraction was made up by the top 250 clones in tumors than in blood (p = 0.039). Because the samples were bulk and unsorted, CD4+ and CD8+ T cell repertoires could not be compared. Because sequencing covered only the TCR beta chain and unpaired alpha chains were not captured, true repertoire diversity is likely underestimated.

Starting from roughly 500 ng total RNA, TCRbeta-specific cDNA was produced by reverse transcription with a constant-region primer and ProtoScript II reverse transcriptase. Construction of the TCRbeta libraries relied on three nested rounds of multiplex PCR, following a slightly modified ARM-PCR procedure. Each of the first two PCR rounds ran for approximately 10 cycles using multiplex TRBV1-TRBV30 forward primers together with a Cbeta reverse primer. Sample barcodes and Illumina adapters were attached in a final 25-cycle PCR using Deep VentR polymerase. Before sequencing, amplicons between 200 and 500 bp were purified from gel using a QIAquick gel extraction kit. The TCRbeta amplicons were sequenced with 250-bp paired-end reads on an Illumina HiSeq 2500. Per the original workflow: Quality trimming of reads was performed with Trimmomatic v0.33, and paired reads were merged with FLASH v1.2.11 so that full CDR3 sequences could be recovered. V, D and J germline segments were assigned to the rearranged TCRbeta sequences by MiGEC v1.2.1b. Clonotype statistics and Shannon-Wiener diversity indices were calculated with VDJtools v1.0.0. To reduce sampling bias, subsequent analyses other than the diversity analysis used only the 250 most abundant clonotypes in each sample. The public sequencing data were trimmed at Q25 with fastp and processed into clonotypes with MiXCR by TCRdb, which kept only in-frame beta chains. Each CDR3 protein appears once, grouped with its most common genes and DNA. The V and J calls and clone size are TCRdb's, not the authors'. Counted in this sample were about 310,000 distinct CDR3 sequences; roughly 60% of them appeared once. Of the sample, approximately 15% falls within the top ten clones.

Blood RNA was extracted from unsorted whole blood with TRIzol reagent; germline DNA came from the DNeasy Blood & Tissue kit. At the time of sampling, the patients had chronic HBV infection and had not received any treatment. Around 4 milliliters of peripheral blood were collected into K2EDTA tubes before surgery. CDR1 and CDR2 (MNHEY, SVGEGT) derive from the germline V gene. The CDR3 covers 17 residues, taking in both the cysteine and the phenylalanine. CDR3 DNA only is kept here, 51 bases in frame from base 1. The V and J genes are TRBV6-2 or TRBV6-3 and TRBJ1-1; no D segment can be confidently identified. The TCR comes from a woman in her 30s with primary liver carcinoma and hepatitis B virus infection. The sequenced sample was peripheral blood. The CDR3 protein sequence reads: CASSYSPQVPMNTEALF. The nucleotide sequence is given as TGTGCCAGCAGTTACTCTCCCCAAGTGCCTATGAACACTGAAGCTCTCTTT.